This T cell receptor (beta chain) was sequenced in a study of T cells in Graves' hyperthyroidism and ophthalmopathy. The CDR3 spans 15 residues. Germline-derived CDR1 and CDR2 are DFQATT and SNEGSKA (reference sequence). V was cut by 0 bases and J by 1 base, with 11 bases left in between. From RNA transcripts, TCR beta CDR3 regions were amplified. The HTBI set primed first-round TCR CDR3 RT-PCR. Using its own MiXCR run on the multiplex PCR reads, TCRdb lists one record per CDR3 protein. The table has over 300,000 distinct CDR3 sequences, around 13% seen once. Patients having uncontrolled infection, another autoimmune disease, pregnancy or lactation were not included. Together with thyroid ultrasound, orbital computed tomography, serum thyroxine and TRAb, clinical symptoms were used for diagnoses.

This chain connects TRBV20-1 to TRBJ2-3; the D is unclear. Sequencing was carried out using blood. The sequence came from a woman in her 40s with Graves' ophthalmopathy. CDR3 coding DNA: TGCAGTGCTAGAGATTCGACGTTTGGCACAGATACGCAGTATTTT. Its protein is CSARDSTFGTDTQYF.